This T cell receptor (beta chain) came from a study of tumor and adjacent non-tumor tissue in lung cancer. As for the study in general: The patients, 10 to 11 men and roughly 5 women, were roughly 30 to 76 with stage I to III disease. Some 4.1 million productive TCRbeta reads were obtained per sample on average. Points from the study as a whole: Shorter survival was associated with higher TCR diversity in tumors.

Notes on this clonotype: No antigen is known for it. Germline is not matched at one junction end, which may reflect a read error.

This CDR3 comprises 13 residues. The template was RNA from unsorted bulk tissue. Newly diagnosed lung cancer patients had thoracic surgery in China, August–November 2014, without prior chemotherapy. TCRbeta libraries were built with three rounds of nested PCR, modified from ARM-PCR. MiXCR, applied by TCRdb to the multiplex PCR reads, yields one record per CDR3 protein. The sample contains about 66,000 distinct CDR3 sequences, around three quarters of which appear only once. The sequenced sample consisted of lung tumor tissue. The receptor was isolated from a man aged 60 to 75 with non-small cell lung cancer. The chain couples TRBV12-3 or TRBV12-4 to TRBJ2-4; 8 bases are shared with TRBD2. CDR3 nucleotides: TGTGTCAGCAGTTCAGCGGGGGTCGGGACTCAGTATTTC. Its translation: CVSSSAGVGTQYF.